This entry lists 22 T cell receptor beta chains sequenced from one sample in a study of shared clonotypes between healthy human individuals. The table came from immunoSEQ multiplex PCR; TCRdb's copy has only in-frame clones and leaves some out. The sample yields over a million clones, roughly 96% seen once. Sequencing was done on a sample of naive CD4+ T cells sorted from blood. The subset: CD45RA+ positively selected. These receptors all come from a man between 25 and 39 years old in good health.

The rearrangement links TRBV9 to TRBJ1-4; 7 bases align to TRBD1. Looked up from germline, CDR1 is SGDLS and CDR2 is YYNGEE. This CDR3 contains 18 residues. The V segment lost 0 bases and the J segment 5 bases; nucleotides outside the gene matches: 13. The CDR3 bases are TGTGCCAGCAGCGTAGATGTCGTGGCCGGGACAGTGAATGAAAAACTGTTTTTT. This gives the protein CASSVDVVAGTVNEKLFF.

V gene TRBV5-6 combines with J gene TRBJ2-5, with TRBD1 matching 10 bases. The CDR3 runs to 15 residues. Trimming took 4 bases from V and 5 from J; bases not matched to a gene: 8. From germline, CDR1 is SGHDT and CDR2 YYEEEE. CDR3 nucleotide sequence: TGTGCCAGCAGCCGCCGGGACAGGGGATGGGAGACCCAGTACTTC. As protein: CASSRRDRGWETQYF.

This clone was recorded once. The V call is TRBV29-1, the J call TRBJ2-7; unclear D gene. The CDR3 has 13 residues. Germline V gene sequence: CDR1 SQVTM, CDR2 ANQGSEA. V lost 7 bases and J lost 3, with 16 bases in between. CDR3 sequence (DNA): TGCAGCGCATCCAGCCTGGGTAACTACGAGCAGTACTTC. Protein: CSASSLGNYEQYF.

The DNA for the CDR3 is TGTGCCAGCCGGACTAGCGGACTACCGGGGGAGCAGTACTTC. It codes for CASRTSGLPGEQYF. This chain links TRBV28 with TRBJ2-7; TRBD2 matches 10 bases. J gave up 7 bases and V 8 bases, and 11 bases lay outside the gene matches. The CDR3 has 14 residues. Germline lookup yields CDR1 MDHEN and CDR2 SYDVKM.

This chain links TRBV29-1 with TRBJ2-7, with D perhaps TRBD2 (6 bases). Trimming left V 6 bases short and J 2 bases short, with 20 bases between. The CDR3 spans 15 residues. Per germline, CDR1 SQVTM and CDR2 ANQGSEA. The CDR3 region is CSVVEVGTLAYEQYF. CDR3 nucleotide sequence: TGCAGCGTGGTTGAAGTCGGGACTCTTGCCTACGAGCAGTACTTC.

The V call is TRBV5-8, the J call TRBJ2-5; TRBD1 or TRBD2 may be the D gene (5 bases each). There are 15 residues in the CDR3. Germline CDR1 reads SGHTS; CDR2 reads YDEGEE. Trimming cost V 3 bases and J 5 bases, with 17 bases left between them. The CDR3, as DNA: TGTGCCAGCAGCTCCCGGGGACGCCCGGGGGAGACCCAGTACTTC. As protein: CASSSRGRPGETQYF.

J is TRBJ2-7 and V is TRBV21-1. TRBV21-1 is a documented pseudogene. The CDR3 runs to 14 residues. This chain's CDR3 is CASTPKTVDYEQYF. The CDR3, as DNA: TGTGCCAGCACTCCGAAGACGGTAGACTACGAGCAGTACTTC.

This sequence joins TRBV5-4 and TRBJ1-4; 11 bases line up with TRBD1. The trim removed 4 bases at V and 8 bases at J, leaving 7 bases unmatched. The CDR3 length is 15 residues. CDR1 and CDR2 from the germline V gene are SGHNT and YYREEE (reference sequence). CDR3 sequence reads: CASSGTGTGGEKLFF. CDR3 bases: TGTGCCAGCAGCGGCACCGGGACAGGGGGGGAAAAACTGTTTTTT. The full variable domain, in which reference TRBV5-4 and TRBJ1-4 provide the parts outside the CDR3, is ETGVTQSPTHLIKTRGQQVTLRCSSQSGHNTVSWYQQALGQGPQFIFQYYREEENGRGNFPPRFSGLQFPNYSSELNVNALELDDSALYLCASSGTGTGGEKLFFGSGTQLSVL.

This clone has just one count. The chain couples TRBV6-1 to TRBJ1-2; D not certain. The V and J ends lost 8 bases and 4 bases respectively, with 17 bases between them. This CDR3 has 14 amino acids. Looked up from germline, CDR1 is MNHNS and CDR2 is SASEGT. CDR3 nucleotide sequence: TGTGCCAGCGTAACAAGCAGTCGGGTCTATGGCTACACCTTC. Encoded protein: CASVTSSRVYGYTF.

V gene TRBV4-1 combines with J gene TRBJ1-5; the D gene is possibly TRBD1 (6 bases). Looked up from germline, CDR1 is MGHRA and CDR2 is YSYEKL. CDR3 length: 17 amino acids. V lost 0 bases to trimming and J lost 1 base, with 13 bases between them. In nucleotides, the CDR3 is TGCGCCAGCAGCCAAGACTTACAGGGAGAGAGCAATCAGCCCCAGCATTTT. Amino acids: CASSQDLQGESNQPQHF.

This rearrangement joins TRBV19 to TRBJ1-5, with D uncertain. The CDR3 is 14 residues long. V lost 8 bases and J lost 0, with 11 bases in between. Per germline, CDR1 LNHDA and CDR2 SQIVND (reference sequence). This CDR3 reads CASGVVSSNQPQHF. CDR3 DNA sequence: TGTGCCAGTGGAGTCGTTAGTAGCAATCAGCCCCAGCATTTT.

This clone was recorded only once. The chain has TRBV11-2 and TRBJ1-5, with D uncertain. V shed 5 bases and J shed 5 bases, with 10 bases lying between them. Germline values: CDR1 SGHAT, CDR2 FQNNGV. There are 13 residues in the CDR3. In nucleotides, the CDR3 is TGTGCCAGCAGCCCGAACCTAGATCAGCCCCAGCATTTT. It encodes CASSPNLDQPQHF.

The chain has TRBV2 and TRBJ2-7; no clear D. The CDR3 is made up of 11 amino acids. Germline CDR1 SNHLY, CDR2 FYNNEI. V was cut by 3 bases and J by 9 bases, with 9 bases left in between. The CDR3 bases are TGTGCCAGCAGTGATCTAATGGTGCAGTACTTC. Translating it yields CASSDLMVQYF.

The DNA for the CDR3 is TGTGCCAGCAGTCCCTTGGCCTACGAGCAGTACTTC. Translation gives CASSPLAYEQYF. J is TRBJ2-7 and V is TRBV28; D remains ambiguous. The CDR3 consists of 12 residues. CDR1 and CDR2 from the germline V gene are MDHEN and SYDVKM. V was cut by 5 bases and J by 2 bases, with 7 bases left in between. Full variable domain (rest looked up from reference TRBV28 and TRBJ2-7): DVKVTQSSRYLVKRTGEKVFLECVQDMDHENMFWYRQDPGLGLRLIYFSYDVKMKEKGDIPEGYSVSREKKERFSLILESASTNQTSMYLCASSPLAYEQYFGPGTRLTVT.

The DNA for the CDR3 is TGTGCCAGCAGTTCCATTGGGGACTCGAATGGCTACACCTTC. It specifies CASSSIGDSNGYTF. V gene TRBV27 combines with J gene TRBJ1-2; D perhaps matches TRBD1 (5 bases). The CDR3 covers 14 residues. Trimming pared 4 bases from V and 6 bases from J, leaving 15 bases between. The germline gives CDR1 MNHEY, CDR2 SMNVEV (reference sequence).

V and J are TRBV30 and TRBJ1-2, with D maybe TRBD1 (5 bases). Germline CDR1 GTSNPN, CDR2 SVGIG (reference sequence). The CDR3 runs 15 residues. The V and J ends lost 0 bases and 5 bases respectively, with 16 bases between them. Here the CDR3 DNA reads TGTGCCTGGAGTGTAGGGCAGGGAGGGCGGTATGGCTACACCTTC. It encodes CAWSVGQGGRYGYTF.

The chain carries TRBV9 and TRBJ1-4; D might be TRBD1 (6 bases). Germline CDR1 and CDR2: SGDLS and YYNGEE. This CDR3 has 14 amino acids. Trimming removed 2 bases from V and 3 bases from J, with 8 bases in between. The CDR3 reads CASSVTGSNEKLFF. The CDR3, as DNA: TGTGCCAGCAGCGTCACAGGGTCTAATGAAAAACTGTTTTTT.

The V call is TRBV12-5, the J call TRBJ2-1, with no clear D. V was pared by 4 bases and J by 2 bases, with 12 bases between. The length of the CDR3 is 15 residues. Germline lookup yields CDR1 LGHNT and CDR2 FRNRAP. The CDR3 nucleotides are TGTGCTAGTGGTTCCCACAATTGGACCTACAATGAGCAGTTCTTC. Protein sequence: CASGSHNWTYNEQFF.

CDR3 coding DNA: TGTGCCAGCACCAAACTGGGCGCAGGAGAAAAACTGTTTTTT. The encoded protein is CASTKLGAGEKLFF. The V gene is TRBV5-6, the J gene TRBJ1-4, with D unresolved. The CDR3 has 14 residues. Germline V gene lookup returns CDR1 SGHDT and CDR2 YYEEEE. V was clipped by 6 bases and J by 8 bases, with 17 bases between them.

This clone has a handful of counts. The gene calls are TRBV10-3 and TRBJ1-2, with D uncertain. The CDR3 has 13 residues. V was shortened by 3 bases and J by 7 bases, with 12 bases between the two germline ends. Germline assignment: CDR1 ENHRY and CDR2 SYGVKD. This CDR3 reads CAISESYRLGYTF. The CDR3 DNA follows: TGTGCCATCAGTGAATCGTACCGTCTTGGCTACACCTTC.

This sequence joins TRBV5-1 and TRBJ2-5; tentatively, D is TRBD1 (7 bases). With 0 bases removed from V and 4 bases from J, the gap between germline ends came to 13 bases. The germline CDR1 and CDR2 sequences are SGHRS and YFSETQ. The CDR3 covers 15 residues. CDR3 sequence reads: CASSLEQGRGETQYF. CDR3 DNA: TGCGCCAGCAGCTTGGAACAGGGGCGGGGAGAGACCCAGTACTTC.

This chain connects TRBV9 to TRBJ2-1; D ambiguous. CDR3 length equals 17 residues. CDR1 is SGDLS, CDR2 YYNGEE, per germline. Trimming took off 1 base at V and 1 base at J, with 15 bases between the two ends. The CDR3 region is CASSVSSKKESYNEQFF. DNA of the CDR3: TGTGCCAGCAGCGTATCAAGCAAGAAGGAATCCTACAATGAGCAGTTCTTC. The complete variable domain, with remaining parts taken from reference TRBV9 and TRBJ2-1, reads DSGVTQTPKHLITATGQRVTLRCSPRSGDLSVYWYQQSLDQGLQFLIQYYNGEERAKGNILERFSAQQFPDLHSELNLSSLELGDSALYFCASSVSSKKESYNEQFFGPGTRLTVL.